A selection of T cell receptor beta chains follows, all from one sample in a study of OX40 agonist ivuxolimab in advanced cancers. Repertoires were generated with immunoSEQ multiplex PCR, while TCRdb's copy carries only in-frame clones and drops some. Seen here are about 110,000 clones, more than 70% observed once, and the top ten hold 0.27%. The material was CD4+ or CD8+ T cells sorted from blood, obtained in a trial of the OX40 agonist ivuxolimab. The source is an adult with an advanced solid tumor such as melanoma, head and neck, liver or kidney cancer. The CDR3 runs from the conserved cysteine through the conserved F or W. A D gene is named only where the DNA matches it firmly. Rows give clone size only sometimes, using once, few, many, or a class for an expanded clone.

TRBD2	TRBV7-2	once	TRBJ2-7	TGTGCCAGCAGTTTAAGGACTAGCGGGGACTACGAGCAGTACTTC	CASSLRTSGDYEQYF
-	TRBV5-6	once	TRBJ1-5	TGTGCCAGCAGCAGGAGGCACAATCAGCCCCAGCATTTT	CASSRRHNQPQHF
-	TRBV6-1	-	TRBJ1-1	TGTGCCAGCAGTGAAGCGGACAACACTGAAGCTTTCTTT	CASSEADNTEAFF
-	TRBV10-3	-	TRBJ1-2	TGTGCCATCAGTGTTAGAGGGGAAAACGGCCACACCTTC	CAISVRGENGHTF
-	TRBV4-3	-	TRBJ2-1	TGCGCCAGTGGTCCTTGGATTGGGGGGGGCCGGGGTGAGCAGTTCTTC	CASGPWIGGGRGEQFF
TRBD2	TRBV29-1	once	TRBJ2-2	TGCAGCGTTGGACTAGCCGCGAACACCGGGGAGCTGTTTTTT	CSVGLAANTGELFF
-	TRBV4-3	-	TRBJ1-1	TGCGCCAGCAGCCAAGAGCCGGCGCCCAACACTGAAGCTTTCTTT	CASSQEPAPNTEAFF
-	TRBV11-2	-	TRBJ1-6	TGTGCCAGCAGCCCAGGGACGGAAGATAATTCACCCCTCCACTTT	CASSPGTEDNSPLHF
-	TRBV6-6	-	TRBJ1-6	TGTGCCAGCAGCCCTACGGTCGGTTCACCCCTCCACTTT	CASSPTVGSPLHF
TRBD1	TRBV7-9	-	TRBJ2-3	TGTGCCAGCAGCTACCGGACAGGGAAAGATACGCAGTATTTT	CASSYRTGKDTQYF
TRBD1	TRBV11-3	-	TRBJ2-1	TGTGCCAGCAGCGAGCAGGACAGGGGAGAGCAGTTCTTC	CASSEQDRGEQFF
-	TRBV7-2	-	TRBJ2-4	TGTGCCAGCAGCTTTGGAGGCTTTGGCAAAAACATTCAGTACTTC	CASSFGGFGKNIQYF
TRBD2	TRBV18	-	TRBJ2-7	TGTGCCAGCTCCCCAGGACTAGGGTTGGCCTACGAGCAGTACTTC	CASSPGLGLAYEQYF
-	TRBV19	-	TRBJ1-3	TGTGCCAGTACTCGACAGGCAGACTCTGGAAACACCATATATTTT	CASTRQADSGNTIYF
TRBD1	TRBV28	-	TRBJ2-4	TGTGCCAGCAGTTTTCGGGGACAGCTTCTAGCCAAAAACATTCAGTACTTC	CASSFRGQLLAKNIQYF
-	TRBV9	-	TRBJ2-1	TGTGCCAGCAGCGTAGGACAGGGAGGTTCCAATGAGCAGTTCTTC	CASSVGQGGSNEQFF
TRBD1	TRBV7-9	-	TRBJ1-1	TGTGCCAGCAGCAACCCAGGGGGCGGCACTGAAGCTTTCTTT	CASSNPGGGTEAFF
-	TRBV9	-	TRBJ2-2	TGTGCCAGCAGCGTAGCTACGACCGGGGAGCTGTTTTTT	CASSVATTGELFF
-	TRBV6-4	-	TRBJ1-6	TGTGCCAGCAGGTACAGGGACGGAAATTCACCCCTCCACTTT	CASRYRDGNSPLHF
-	TRBV4-1	-	TRBJ1-5	TGCGCCAGCAGCCAAGATGATGGACGGGGATTTCCTGAGGACTTTAGCAATCAGCCCCAGCATTTT	CASSQDDGRGFPEDFSNQPQHF
-	TRBV28	few	TRBJ2-1	TGTGCCAGCAGTCTCCCAGGGGAGGGTCTGTTCTTC	CASSLPGEGLFF
TRBD2	TRBV30	-	TRBJ2-7	TGTGCCTGGAGTGTACAAGGTATTGGCGGGAGGGACGAGCAGTACTTC	CAWSVQGIGGRDEQYF
TRBD1	TRBV11-3	-	TRBJ2-1	TGTGCCAGCAGCTTAGTCAGGGAGAGGGGGCAATACAATGAGCAGTTCTTC	CASSLVRERGQYNEQFF
TRBD1	TRBV2	-	TRBJ1-5	TGTGCCAGCAGTGGGGACAGAAACTCACAGCCCCAGCATTTT	CASSGDRNSQPQHF
-	TRBV30	-	TRBJ1-1	TGTGCCTGGAAGGCAGGAGCTGCATTTGAAGCTTTCTTT	CAWKAGAAFEAFF
-	TRBV18	-	TRBJ2-1	TGTGCCAGCTCACCGATCCGGACAGACCCAATATACAATGAGCAGTTCTTC	CASSPIRTDPIYNEQFF
-	TRBV27	-	TRBJ1-2	TGTGCCAGCAGGAGGGGGGCTCACTATGGCTACACCTTC	CASRRGAHYGYTF
-	TRBV5-1	-	TRBJ2-2	TGCGCCAGCAGCTTGGAAGGGAACACCGGGGAGCTGTTTTTT	CASSLEGNTGELFF
-	TRBV28	-	TRBJ2-4	TGTGCCAGCAACCCGGCTGGCGTCGTAGCCAAAAACATTCAGTACTTC	CASNPAGVVAKNIQYF
-	TRBV7-7	-	TRBJ1-1	TGTGCTAGCAGCCGGGGGCAGAACACTGAAGCTTTCTTT	CASSRGQNTEAFF
TRBD2	TRBV7-2	once	TRBJ2-1	TGTGCCAGCAGCCTTCGGGAGCGGGGGAGTTTTAGGAATGAGCAGTTCTTC	CASSLRERGSFRNEQFF
-	TRBV7-2	-	TRBJ2-1	TGTGCCAGCAGCTTGAGGGGAGCCAATGAGCAGTTCTTC	CASSLRGANEQFF
-	TRBV5-1	-	TRBJ2-7	TGCGCCAGCAGCCTGGGGGACACCGAGAGAGGAGAGCAGTACTTC	CASSLGDTERGEQYF
TRBD1	TRBV18	-	TRBJ2-2	TGTGCCAGCTCACCGGGACAGACACCCACCGGGGAGCTGTTTTTT	CASSPGQTPTGELFF
-	TRBV11-3	-	TRBJ1-1	TGTGCCAGCAGCTTAGGGGTAGGGATGAACACTGAAGCTTTCTTT	CASSLGVGMNTEAFF
-	TRBV4-3	-	TRBJ1-1	TGCGCCAGCAGCCAGGACGGTTGGGACACTGAAGCTTTCTTT	CASSQDGWDTEAFF
-	TRBV4-2	-	TRBJ2-7	TGTGCCAGCAGCCAAGATGCGGCAGGGCTCTCCTACGAGCAGTACTTC	CASSQDAAGLSYEQYF
TRBD2	TRBV5-4	-	TRBJ2-7	TGTGCCAGCAGCTTGAGGCTAGCGGGAGACGAGCAGTACTTC	CASSLRLAGDEQYF
TRBD1	TRBV30	-	TRBJ1-3	TGTGCCTGGAGTTCTAAGGGGGCTGCTGGAAACACCATATATTTT	CAWSSKGAAGNTIYF
-	TRBV30	-	TRBJ2-3	TGTGCCTATGAGAACAGGGTGAGGACAGATACGCAGTATTTT	CAYENRVRTDTQYF
TRBD1	TRBV6-1	-	TRBJ2-7	TGTGCCAGCACCCGACAGGGGACCTACGAGCAGTACTTC	CASTRQGTYEQYF
-	TRBV7-3	-	TRBJ2-1	TGTGCCAGCAGCCTAAGTGGGGGGACCTACAATGAGCAGTTCTTC	CASSLSGGTYNEQFF
-	TRBV27	few	TRBJ2-7	TGTGCCAGCAGTTTTAAGGGGGGGGGTAACGAGCAGTACTTC	CASSFKGGGNEQYF
TRBD2	TRBV2	-	TRBJ2-2	TGTGCCAGCAGCGGACTAGCGGGAGGGACCGGGGAGCTGTTTTTT	CASSGLAGGTGELFF
-	TRBV4-1	-	TRBJ2-7	TGCGCCAGCAGCACGGGACTCCCCTACGAGCAGTACTTC	CASSTGLPYEQYF
-	TRBV7-7	-	TRBJ2-7	TGTGCAACTGGGGGGACGAATCGCGACGAGCAGTACTTC	CATGGTNRDEQYF
TRBD1	TRBV5-4	-	TRBJ2-5	TGTGCCAGCAGCTCACAGGGGGCGGCTGGAGAGACCCAGTACTTC	CASSSQGAAGETQYF
TRBD1	TRBV4-2	-	TRBJ1-5	TGTGCCAGCAGCCTTGGGACAGGCGCCAGCAATCAGCCCCAGCATTTT	CASSLGTGASNQPQHF
-	TRBV5-4	once	TRBJ2-7	TGTGCCAGCGGCTCCCCCCACCACGAGCAGTACTTC	CASGSPHHEQYF
-	TRBV19	-	TRBJ2-3	TGTGCCAGTAGTAGGGCCACTGGTACGCAGTATTTT	CASSRATGTQYF
-	TRBV11-2	once	TRBJ2-1	TGTGCCAGCAGCCTCGGACAGAGCTACAATGAGCAGTTCTTC	CASSLGQSYNEQFF
TRBD1	TRBV7-2	-	TRBJ1-1	TGTGCCAGCAGCTCCGGGACAGGGATGAACACTGAAGCTTTCTTT	CASSSGTGMNTEAFF
-	TRBV9	-	TRBJ1-4	TGTGCCAGCAGCGTAGCTCCCAGGACCGATGAAAAACTGTTTTTT	CASSVAPRTDEKLFF
TRBD1	TRBV9	-	TRBJ1-1	TGTGCCAGCAGCGCGACAGGGGGCTATGGGAACACTGAAGCTTTCTTT	CASSATGGYGNTEAFF
-	TRBV19	-	TRBJ2-2	TGTGCCAGTAGTATAGAAGGGTCCGGGGAGCTGTTTTTT	CASSIEGSGELFF
TRBD1	TRBV28	-	TRBJ2-7	TGTGCCAGCAACGGTGGACAGGGGTCCTACGAGCAGTACTTC	CASNGGQGSYEQYF